One TCR beta chain is described in this entry. Patients in Seattle were enrolled during active infection, then followed longitudinally. The data were obtained in a study of blood T cell repertoires in COVID-19. About the research overall: T cells, B-cell-depleted T cells, or PBMCs provided the cDNA or gDNA that served as material.

Original handling: Amplification of reference gene primers provided the estimated nucleated cell counts. Profiled with immunoSEQ multiplex PCR; TCRdb holds only in-frame clones, not every one. The V and J calls and the clone size are those of that table, but D and trimming were determined from the DNA. This sample has 350,000 to 400,000 clones; around 92% occur once, and the top ten carry under 4%. Germline CDR1 reads MNHEY; CDR2 reads SVGAGI. With 4 bases removed from V and 5 bases from J, the gap between germline ends came to 15 bases. The CDR3 has 14 amino acids. Sequenced: peripheral blood. The receptor comes from a woman in her 30s with COVID-19, enrolled during active disease. The J gene is TRBJ2-7, the V gene TRBV6-5, with D perhaps matching TRBD2 (6 bases). The CDR3 DNA reads TGTGCCAGCAGTTTAGGGGCAGCGGGCCACGAGCAGTACGTC. Amino acids: CASSLGAAGHEQYV.